This is a list of T cell receptor beta chains from one sample in a study of CD8 T cells in Susac syndrome. TCRdb re-called the immunoSEQ multiplex PCR reads through MiXCR, storing one row per CDR3 protein. The top ten clones hold 0.07% to 0.09% of a sample with 200,000 to 250,000 distinct CDR3 sequences, 93% of them seen once. Material: CD4+ T cells from PBMCs. These receptors originate from a human donor with multiple sclerosis. CDR3s include the opening cysteine and the closing phenylalanine or tryptophan. D genes are given only for firm matches. Expanded clones are given a class, and other clones once, few, many or no size at all.

D: NA; size: NA; length: 14; V: TRBV6-1; J: TRBJ1-2; DNA: TGTGCCAGCAGTGAAGCTGACGGCGTCTATGGCTACACCTTC; CDR3: CASSEADGVYGYTF
D: NA; size: NA; length: 13; V: TRBV7-3; J: TRBJ2-1; DNA: TGTGCCAGCAGCTTAGGTAGCGGAAATGAGCAGTTCTTC; CDR3: CASSLGSGNEQFF
D: NA; size: NA; length: 16; V: TRBV24-1; J: TRBJ2-2; DNA: TGTGCCACCAGTGATCCGCAAGGGAAGAACACCGGGGAGCTGTTTTTT; CDR3: CATSDPQGKNTGELFF
D: NA; size: NA; length: 12; V: TRBV28; J: TRBJ1-6; DNA: TGTGCGTCAGGGGCGAGTAATTCACCCCTCCACTTT; CDR3: CASGASNSPLHF
D: NA; size: NA; length: 13; V: TRBV18; J: TRBJ2-5; DNA: TGTGCCAGCTCACCCCCCACCCGGGAGACCCAGTACTTC; CDR3: CASSPPTRETQYF
D: NA; size: once; length: 15; V: TRBV20-1; J: TRBJ1-2; DNA: TGCAGTGCCCCAAGCCCGTCTCCATGGGACTATGGCTACACCTTC; CDR3: CSAPSPSPWDYGYTF
D: NA; size: NA; length: 14; V: TRBV18; J: TRBJ1-1; DNA: TGTGCCAGCTCACCACCCGGGTTGGGCACTGAAGCTTTCTTT; CDR3: CASSPPGLGTEAFF
D: NA; size: NA; length: 14; V: TRBV3-1; J: TRBJ2-3; DNA: TGTGCCAGCAGCCGGGCATCTAGCACAGATACGCAGTATTTT; CDR3: CASSRASSTDTQYF
D: NA; size: NA; length: 18; V: TRBV12-3/TRBV12-4; J: TRBJ1-3; DNA: TGTGCCAGCAGTTCGTGGTTGGGGGGAACTTTCTCTGGAAACACCATATATTTT; CDR3: CASSSWLGGTFSGNTIYF
D: NA; size: NA; length: 16; V: TRBV5-1; J: TRBJ2-6; DNA: TGCGCCAGCAGCTTGGCCCAGGAGACTGGGGCCAACGTCCTGACTTTC; CDR3: CASSLAQETGANVLTF
D: NA; size: NA; length: 14; V: TRBV19; J: TRBJ1-1; DNA: TGTGCCAGTAGTATGTGGGGGGCAGACACTGAAGCTTTCTTT; CDR3: CASSMWGADTEAFF
D: TRBD1; size: few; length: 18; V: TRBV7-8; J: TRBJ2-7; DNA: TGTGCCAGCAGCTCCCTTCGTTACCGGGACAGGGGAAACTACGAGCAGTACTTC; CDR3: CASSSLRYRDRGNYEQYF
D: NA; size: NA; length: 12; V: TRBV30; J: TRBJ2-3; DNA: TGTGCCTGGAAAACAGACACAGATACGCAGTATTTT; CDR3: CAWKTDTDTQYF
D: NA; size: NA; length: 13; V: TRBV19; J: TRBJ1-1; DNA: TGTGCCAGTAGTAGCCAGACGAACACTGAAGCTTTCTTT; CDR3: CASSSQTNTEAFF
D: NA; size: once; length: 14; V: TRBV19; J: TRBJ1-2; DNA: TGTGCCAGTAGTATGATACCGGGGGCCTATGGCTACACCTTC; CDR3: CASSMIPGAYGYTF
D: NA; size: once; length: 16; V: TRBV29-1; J: TRBJ1-1; DNA: TGCAGCGTTGATCGGGGCCCCGTCCAGGGTCCCACTGAAGCTTTCTTT; CDR3: CSVDRGPVQGPTEAFF
D: NA; size: NA; length: 13; V: TRBV12-3/TRBV12-4; J: TRBJ1-1; DNA: TGTGCCAGCAGTTTGAAGCTGAACACTGAAGCTTTCTTT; CDR3: CASSLKLNTEAFF
D: TRBD1; size: NA; length: 14; V: TRBV2; J: TRBJ1-1; DNA: TGTGCCAGCAAGGACAGGGCGACGAACACTGAAGCTTTCTTT; CDR3: CASKDRATNTEAFF
D: TRBD1; size: NA; length: 16; V: TRBV29-1; J: TRBJ2-2; DNA: TGCAGCGTTGAAGAATGGGACAGGGGGCGTAACGGGGAGCTGTTTTTT; CDR3: CSVEEWDRGRNGELFF
D: TRBD2; size: NA; length: 16; V: TRBV13; J: TRBJ2-2; DNA: TGTGCCAGCAGCCAACTACTAGCGGCGAACACCGGGGAGCTGTTTTTT; CDR3: CASSQLLAANTGELFF
D: TRBD1; size: NA; length: 15; V: TRBV6-5; J: TRBJ1-2; DNA: TGTGCCAGCAGTTACCGGGACAGGGAAGAGGATGGCTACACCTTC; CDR3: CASSYRDREEDGYTF
D: NA; size: NA; length: 16; V: TRBV12-3/TRBV12-4; J: TRBJ1-2; DNA: TGTGCCAGCAGTTTAAGGGGCAGGGTTTTGGACTATGGCTACACCTTC; CDR3: CASSLRGRVLDYGYTF